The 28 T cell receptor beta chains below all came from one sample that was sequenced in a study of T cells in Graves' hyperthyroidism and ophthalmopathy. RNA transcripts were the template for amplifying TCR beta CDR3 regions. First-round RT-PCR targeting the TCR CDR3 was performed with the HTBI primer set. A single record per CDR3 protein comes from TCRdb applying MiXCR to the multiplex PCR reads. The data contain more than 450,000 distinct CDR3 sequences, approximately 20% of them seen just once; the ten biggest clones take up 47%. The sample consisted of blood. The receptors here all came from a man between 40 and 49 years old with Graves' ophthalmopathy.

In nucleotides, the CDR3 is TGTGCCAGCAGCCTTCGACTAGCGGGGGGTTCCGAGCAGTACTTC. Translation gives CASSLRLAGGSEQYF. V gene TRBV3-1 combines with J gene TRBJ2-7; 13 bases match TRBD2. Germline CDR1 LGHDT, CDR2 YNNKEL (reference sequence). J was trimmed by 6 bases and V by 4 bases; bases with no gene match: 6. The CDR3 consists of 15 residues.

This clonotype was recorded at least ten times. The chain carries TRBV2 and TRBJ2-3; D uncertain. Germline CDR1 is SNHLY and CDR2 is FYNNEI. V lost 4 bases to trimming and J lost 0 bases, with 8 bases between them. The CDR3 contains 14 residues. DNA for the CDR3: TGTGCCAGCAGTGCCCAGTCAAGCACAGATACGCAGTATTTT. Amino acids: CASSAQSSTDTQYF.

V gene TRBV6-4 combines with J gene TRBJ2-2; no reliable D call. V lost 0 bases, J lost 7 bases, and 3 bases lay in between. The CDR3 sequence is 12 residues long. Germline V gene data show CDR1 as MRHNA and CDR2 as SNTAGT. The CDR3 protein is CASSDSIGELFF. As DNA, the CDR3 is TGTGCCAGCAGTGACTCAATCGGGGAGCTGTTTTTT.

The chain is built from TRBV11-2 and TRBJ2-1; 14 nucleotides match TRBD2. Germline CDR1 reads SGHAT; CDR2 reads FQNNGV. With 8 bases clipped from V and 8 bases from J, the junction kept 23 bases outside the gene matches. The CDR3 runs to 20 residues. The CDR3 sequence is CASGYPPTGTSGGGFDEQFF. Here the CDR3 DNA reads TGTGCCAGCGGATACCCCCCTACCGGGACTAGCGGGGGTGGTTTTGATGAGCAGTTCTTC. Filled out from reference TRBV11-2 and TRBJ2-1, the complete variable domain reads EAGVAQSPRYKIIEKRQSVAFWCNPISGHATLYWYQQILGQGPKLLIQFQNNGVVDDSQLPKDRFSAERLKGVDSTLKIQPAKLEDSAVYLCASGYPPTGTSGGGFDEQFFGPGTRLTVL.

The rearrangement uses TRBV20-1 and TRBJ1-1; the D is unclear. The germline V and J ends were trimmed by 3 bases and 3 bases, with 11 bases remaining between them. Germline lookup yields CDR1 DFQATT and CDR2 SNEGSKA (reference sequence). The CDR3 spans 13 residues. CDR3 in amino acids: CSASPHGDTEAFF. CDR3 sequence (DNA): TGCAGTGCTAGTCCCCATGGTGACACTGAAGCTTTCTTT.

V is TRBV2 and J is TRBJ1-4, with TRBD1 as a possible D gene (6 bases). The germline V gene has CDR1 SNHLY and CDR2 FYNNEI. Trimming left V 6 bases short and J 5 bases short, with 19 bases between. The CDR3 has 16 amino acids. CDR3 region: CASSGPGQSPNEKLFF. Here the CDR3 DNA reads TGTGCCAGCAGCGGACCTGGACAGAGTCCAAATGAAAAACTGTTTTTT.

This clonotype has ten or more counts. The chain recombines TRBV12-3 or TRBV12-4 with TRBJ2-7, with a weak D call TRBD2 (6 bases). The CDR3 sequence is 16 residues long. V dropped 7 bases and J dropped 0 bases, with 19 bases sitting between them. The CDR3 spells CASTASAGTVSYEQYF. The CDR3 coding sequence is TGTGCCAGCACCGCCTCCGCCGGGACTGTCTCCTACGAGCAGTACTTC.

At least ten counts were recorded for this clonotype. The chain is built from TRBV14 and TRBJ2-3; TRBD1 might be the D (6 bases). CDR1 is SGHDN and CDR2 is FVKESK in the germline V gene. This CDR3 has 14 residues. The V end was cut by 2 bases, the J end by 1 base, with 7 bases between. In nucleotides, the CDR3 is TGTGCCAGCAGCCAACCAGGGGGCACAGATACGCAGTATTTT. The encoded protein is CASSQPGGTDTQYF.

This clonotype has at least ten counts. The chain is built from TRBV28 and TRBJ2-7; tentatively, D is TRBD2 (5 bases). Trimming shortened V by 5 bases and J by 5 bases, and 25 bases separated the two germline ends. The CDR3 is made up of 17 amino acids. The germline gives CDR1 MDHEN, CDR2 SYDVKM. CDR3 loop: CASSPSGLSDNGDEQYF. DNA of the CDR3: TGTGCCAGCAGTCCCTCAGGACTCTCCGACAACGGAGACGAGCAGTACTTC. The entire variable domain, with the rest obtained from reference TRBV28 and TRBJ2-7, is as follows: DVKVTQSSRYLVKRTGEKVFLECVQDMDHENMFWYRQDPGLGLRLIYFSYDVKMKEKGDIPEGYSVSREKKERFSLILESASTNQTSMYLCASSPSGLSDNGDEQYFGPGTRLTVT.

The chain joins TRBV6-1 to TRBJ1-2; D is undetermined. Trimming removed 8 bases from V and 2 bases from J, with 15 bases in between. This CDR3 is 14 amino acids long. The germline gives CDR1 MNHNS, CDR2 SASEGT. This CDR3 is CASREIPGNYGYTF. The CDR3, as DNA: TGTGCCAGCCGAGAGATCCCTGGAAACTATGGCTACACCTTC.

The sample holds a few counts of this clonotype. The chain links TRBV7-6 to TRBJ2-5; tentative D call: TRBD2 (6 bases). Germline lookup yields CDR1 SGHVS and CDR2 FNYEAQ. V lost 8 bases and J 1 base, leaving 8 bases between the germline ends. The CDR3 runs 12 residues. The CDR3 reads CASGGFQETQYF. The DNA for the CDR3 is TGTGCCAGCGGAGGGTTCCAAGAGACCCAGTACTTC.

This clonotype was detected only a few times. The CDR3 DNA follows: TGTGCCAGCAGCTCTCCGACAGGGACCGATACGCAGTATTTT. This sequence encodes CASSSPTGTDTQYF. The chain uses TRBV28 and TRBJ2-3; 7 bases are shared with TRBD1. The CDR3 consists of 14 residues. The V segment lost 6 bases and the J segment 6 bases; nucleotides outside the gene matches: 9. The germline V gene has CDR1 MDHEN and CDR2 SYDVKM. The variable domain in full, with the rest retrieved from reference TRBV28 and TRBJ2-3, is DVKVTQSSRYLVKRTGEKVFLECVQDMDHENMFWYRQDPGLGLRLIYFSYDVKMKEKGDIPEGYSVSREKKERFSLILESASTNQTSMYLCASSSPTGTDTQYFGPGTRLTVL.

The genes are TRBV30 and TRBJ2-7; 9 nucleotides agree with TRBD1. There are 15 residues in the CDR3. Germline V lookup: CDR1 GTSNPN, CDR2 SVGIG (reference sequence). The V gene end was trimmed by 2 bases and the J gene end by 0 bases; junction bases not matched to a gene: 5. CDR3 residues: CAWSPGTGNSYEQYF. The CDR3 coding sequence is TGTGCCTGGAGTCCCGGGACAGGGAACTCCTACGAGCAGTACTTC.

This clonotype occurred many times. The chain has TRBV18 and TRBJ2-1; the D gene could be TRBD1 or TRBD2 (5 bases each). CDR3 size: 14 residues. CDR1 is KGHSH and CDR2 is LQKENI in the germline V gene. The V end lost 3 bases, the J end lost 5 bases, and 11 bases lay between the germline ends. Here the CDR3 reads CASSPPGRDNEQFF. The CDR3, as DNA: TGTGCCAGCTCACCTCCGGGACGCGACAATGAGCAGTTCTTC.

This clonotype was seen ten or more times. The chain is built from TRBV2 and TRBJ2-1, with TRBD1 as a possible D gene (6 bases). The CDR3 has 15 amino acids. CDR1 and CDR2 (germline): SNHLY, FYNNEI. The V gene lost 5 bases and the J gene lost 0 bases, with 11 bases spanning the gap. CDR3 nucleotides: TGTGCCAGCAGTCAACAGGGCAGCTCCTACAATGAGCAGTTCTTC. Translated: CASSQQGSSYNEQFF.

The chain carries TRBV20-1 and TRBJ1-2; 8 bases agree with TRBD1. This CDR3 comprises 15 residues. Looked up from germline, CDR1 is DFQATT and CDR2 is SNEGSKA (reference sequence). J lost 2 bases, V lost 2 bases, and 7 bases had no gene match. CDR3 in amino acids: CSARPPDRVNYGYTF. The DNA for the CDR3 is TGCAGTGCTAGACCACCGGACAGGGTGAACTATGGCTACACCTTC.

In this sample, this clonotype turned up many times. For the CDR3, the DNA is TGTGCCAGCTCAACGAAATCCGGGACTAGCGGGGTCGAGCAGTACTTC. It codes for CASSTKSGTSGVEQYF. The V and J genes are TRBV18 and TRBJ2-7; 13 nucleotides agree with TRBD2. Germline-derived CDR1 and CDR2 are KGHSH and LQKENI. CDR3 length: 16 residues. Losses at the gene ends were 5 bases for V and 6 bases for J; bases not matched to a gene: 10.

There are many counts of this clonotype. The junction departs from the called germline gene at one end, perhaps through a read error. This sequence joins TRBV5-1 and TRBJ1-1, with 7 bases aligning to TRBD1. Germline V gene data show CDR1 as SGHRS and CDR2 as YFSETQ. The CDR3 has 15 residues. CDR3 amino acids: CASSLGGARNTEAFF. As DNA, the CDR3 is TGTGCCAGCAGTTTAGGGGGCGCAAGGAACACTGAAGCTTTCTTT.

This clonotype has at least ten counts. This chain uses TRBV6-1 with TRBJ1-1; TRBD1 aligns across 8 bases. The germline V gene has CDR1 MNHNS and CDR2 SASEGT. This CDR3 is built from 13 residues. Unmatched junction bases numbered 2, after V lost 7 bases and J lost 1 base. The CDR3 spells CASTGTGNTEAFF. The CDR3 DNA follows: TGTGCCAGCACGGGGACAGGGAACACTGAAGCTTTCTTT.

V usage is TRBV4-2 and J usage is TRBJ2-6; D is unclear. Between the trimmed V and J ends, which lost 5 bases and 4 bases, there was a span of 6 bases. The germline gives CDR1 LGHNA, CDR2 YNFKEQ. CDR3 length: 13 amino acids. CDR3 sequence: CASSSLGANVLTF. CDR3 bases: TGTGCCAGCAGCTCCCTAGGGGCCAACGTCCTGACTTTC.

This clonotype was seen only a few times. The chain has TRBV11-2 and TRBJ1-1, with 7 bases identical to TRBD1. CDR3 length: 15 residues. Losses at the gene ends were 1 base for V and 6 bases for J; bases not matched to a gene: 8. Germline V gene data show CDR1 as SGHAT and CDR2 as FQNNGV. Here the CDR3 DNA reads TGTGCCAGCAGCTTAGTGAGTCAGGGGGACCCTGAAGCTTTCTTT. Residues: CASSLVSQGDPEAFF.

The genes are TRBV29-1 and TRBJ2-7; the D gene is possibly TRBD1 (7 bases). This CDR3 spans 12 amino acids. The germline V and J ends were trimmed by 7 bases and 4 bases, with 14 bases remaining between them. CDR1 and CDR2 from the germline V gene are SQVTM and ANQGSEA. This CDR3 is CSAVTGRYEQYF. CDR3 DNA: TGCAGCGCGGTGACAGGGAGGTACGAGCAGTACTTC.

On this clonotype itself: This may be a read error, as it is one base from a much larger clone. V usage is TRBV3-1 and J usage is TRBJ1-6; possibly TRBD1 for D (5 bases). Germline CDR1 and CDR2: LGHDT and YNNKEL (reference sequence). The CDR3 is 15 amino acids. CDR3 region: CASGQDSAGGSPLHF. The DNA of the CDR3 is TGTGCCAGCGGCCAAGACAGCGCGGGGGGATCACCCCTCCACTTT.

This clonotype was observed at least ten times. For the CDR3, the DNA is TGTGCCGTGCACAGGGGTAGGGACTATGGCTACACCTTC. It translates to CAVHRGRDYGYTF. The gene calls are TRBV30 and TRBJ1-2; 7 bases align to TRBD1. V trimming: 8 bases; J trimming: 3 bases; junction bases outside the gene matches: 9. The V gene's germline CDR1 is GTSNPN and CDR2 SVGIG (reference sequence). This CDR3 region has 13 residues.

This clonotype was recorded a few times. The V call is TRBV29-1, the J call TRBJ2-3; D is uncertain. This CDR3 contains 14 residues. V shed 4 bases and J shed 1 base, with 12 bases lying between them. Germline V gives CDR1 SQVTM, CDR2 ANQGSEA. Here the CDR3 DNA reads TGCAGCGTTGCGGTATCCCAAGGCACAGATACGCAGTATTTT. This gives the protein CSVAVSQGTDTQYF.

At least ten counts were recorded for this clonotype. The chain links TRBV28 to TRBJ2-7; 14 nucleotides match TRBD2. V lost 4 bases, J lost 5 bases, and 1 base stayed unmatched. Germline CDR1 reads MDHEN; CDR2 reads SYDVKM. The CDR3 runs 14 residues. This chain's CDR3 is CASSSGLAGDEQYF. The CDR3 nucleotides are TGTGCCAGCAGTTCGGGACTAGCGGGAGACGAGCAGTACTTC.

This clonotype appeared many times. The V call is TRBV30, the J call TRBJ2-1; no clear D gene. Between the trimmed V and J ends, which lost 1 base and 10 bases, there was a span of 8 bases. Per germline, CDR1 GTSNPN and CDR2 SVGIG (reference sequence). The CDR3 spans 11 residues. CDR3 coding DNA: TGTGCCTGGAGTGATAGACGGGAGCAGTTCTTC. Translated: CAWSDRREQFF. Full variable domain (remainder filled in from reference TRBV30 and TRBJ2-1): SQTIHQWPATLVQPVGSPLSLECTVEGTSNPNLYWYRQAAGRGLQLLFYSVGIGQISSEVPQNLSASRPQDRQFILSSKKLLLSDSGFYLCAWSDRREQFFGPGTRLTVL.

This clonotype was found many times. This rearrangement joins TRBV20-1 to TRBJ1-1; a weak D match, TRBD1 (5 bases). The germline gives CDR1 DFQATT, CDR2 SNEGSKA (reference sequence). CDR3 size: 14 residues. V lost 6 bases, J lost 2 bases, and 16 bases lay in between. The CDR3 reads CSAGGGRVNTEAFF. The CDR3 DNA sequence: TGCAGTGCCGGAGGTGGCAGGGTAAACACTGAAGCTTTCTTT.